The sequence of this T cell receptor beta chain was determined in a study of blood T cell repertoires in COVID-19. The wider study: Specimens from acute and convalescent COVID-19 originated in the United States, Italy and Spain. Sources were T cells, B-cell-depleted T cells, or PBMCs; the material itself was cDNA or gDNA.

The CDR3 is 13 residues long. Germline values: CDR1 PRHDT, CDR2 FYEKMQ (reference sequence). V gave up 6 bases and J gave up 3 bases; unmatched junction bases: 2. Study processing details: From reference gene primer amplification, estimates of nucleated cell counts were derived. The assay was immunoSEQ multiplex PCR, and TCRdb's table has in-frame clones only and misses some. From that table come the V and J calls and clone size; the DNA was used to work out D and trimming. Of 70,000 or so clones in the sample, around 90% are singletons; the top ten hold approximately 6.8%. The sequence was collected from an elderly woman with active COVID-19. Specimen: peripheral blood. V is TRBV13 and J is TRBJ1-2; 9 bases map to TRBD1. The CDR3 DNA reads TGTGCCAGCAGGGACAGGGGAGACTATGGCTACACCTTC. As protein: CASRDRGDYGYTF.